One sample yielded the 30 T cell receptor beta chains listed below, sequenced in a study of graft-versus-host responses after intestinal transplantation. Which antigens these TCRs recognize remains unknown. The method was immunoSEQ multiplex PCR; TCRdb's version includes in-frame clones alone and lacks a portion of them. The sample has tens of thousands of clones; just under 95% are singletons. This sample comprised unstimulated CD8+ T cells sorted from spleen or lymph node cells, obtained before intestinal transplant. These receptors were taken from a human donor who received an intestinal transplant.

The J gene is TRBJ2-2, the V gene TRBV27; D gene ambiguous. Trimming pared 5 bases from V and 3 bases from J, leaving 4 bases between. This CDR3 has 12 amino acids. Germline assignment: CDR1 MNHEY and CDR2 SMNVEV (reference sequence). The CDR3 region has the DNA TGTGCCAGCAGTCCATACACCGGGGAGCTGTTTTTT. Its translation is CASSPYTGELFF.

This clone was seen a single time. The gene calls are TRBV2 and TRBJ1-5; 10 bases fit TRBD1. The germline gives CDR1 SNHLY, CDR2 FYNNEI. The CDR3 spans 14 residues. Trimming removed 6 bases from V and 6 bases from J; junction bases left unmatched: 5. The CDR3 reads CASRSGTGVQPQHF. The CDR3 nucleotides are TGTGCCAGCAGGAGCGGGACAGGGGTTCAGCCCCAGCATTTT.

The chain links TRBV7-3 to TRBJ2-7, with 7 bases that match TRBD2. Germline CDR1 reads SGHTA; CDR2 reads FQGTGA. The CDR3 consists of 15 residues. V lost 5 bases and J lost 2; bases outside the gene matches: 9. CDR3 sequence: CASSPRSGIPYEQYF. In DNA form, the CDR3 reads TGTGCCAGCAGCCCAAGGAGCGGGATACCCTACGAGCAGTACTTC.

The chain uses TRBV6-5 and TRBJ2-5, with 12 bases lining up with TRBD2. The V and J ends lost 6 bases and 1 base, in that order; junction bases with no gene match: 3. From germline, CDR1 is MNHEY and CDR2 SVGAGI. The CDR3 length is 15 residues. The CDR3 protein is CASSPGLAGQETQYF. In DNA form, the CDR3 reads TGTGCCAGCAGCCCGGGACTAGCGGGCCAAGAGACCCAGTACTTC.

Remarks on this clone: The conserved phenylalanine or tryptophan is not found at the CDR3 terminus, so this likely reflects a read error. Because the CDR3's place on the DNA is in doubt, the DNA is left out and the CDR3 is given as listed by TCRdb. The V call is TRBV2, the J call TRBJ2-7; the listed D gene, TRBD2, was not tested against the DNA. The germline gives CDR1 SNHLY, CDR2 FYNNEI. From its first to its last residue, the CDR3 has 10 amino acids. The CDR3: CASRGTSISI.

To note about this clone: The sample contains more than one DNA sequence encoding this CDR3. J is TRBJ1-1 and V is TRBV5-5; the D is unclear. CDR1 is SGHKS and CDR2 is YYEKEE in the germline V gene (reference sequence). This CDR3 has 14 residues. Deletions cut 0 bases from V and 4 bases from J, with 10 bases between. The chain's CDR3 is CASSLGALATEAFF. The CDR3 nucleotides read TGTGCCAGCAGCTTGGGCGCCCTGGCCACTGAAGCTTTCTTT. Together with reference TRBV5-5 and TRBJ1-1, the CDR3 gives the full variable domain: DAGVTQSPTHLIKTRGQQVTLRCSPISGHKSVSWYQQVLGQGPQFIFQYYEKEERGRGNFPDRFSARQFPNYSSELNVNALLLGDSALYLCASSLGALATEAFFGQGTRLTVV.

The chain couples TRBV7-8 to TRBJ2-7; D may match TRBD1 or TRBD2 (6 bases each). The CDR3 length is 13 residues. Trimming left V 5 bases short and J 7 bases short, with 15 bases between. CDR1 and CDR2 (germline): SGHVS, FQNEAQ. CDR3 DNA sequence: TGTGCCAGCAGCCCGAGAGGGGGGTGGGAGCAGTACTTC. Its translation is CASSPRGGWEQYF.

This rearrangement joins TRBV28 to TRBJ1-1, with 9 bases matching TRBD1. J gave up 7 bases and V 5 bases, and 14 bases lay outside the gene matches. The CDR3 covers 16 residues. Germline CDR1 is MDHEN and CDR2 is SYDVKM. CDR3: CASSPLGQGKESEAFF. The CDR3 DNA reads TGTGCCAGCAGTCCTCTGGGACAGGGTAAAGAGAGTGAAGCTTTCTTT.

The chain joins TRBV5-5 to TRBJ2-7; D is ambiguous. The CDR3 covers 13 residues. V dropped 0 bases and J dropped 3 bases, with 7 bases sitting between them. Per the germline V gene, CDR1 is SGHKS and CDR2 is YYEKEE (reference sequence). CDR3 coding DNA: TGTGCCAGCAGCTTGGGGTGGGACTACGAGCAGTACTTC. Its translation: CASSLGWDYEQYF.

The CDR3 sequence is CASSQVGAYEQYF. Here the CDR3 DNA reads TGCGCCAGCAGCCAAGTGGGAGCCTACGAGCAGTACTTC. The chain couples TRBV4-1 to TRBJ2-7; possibly TRBD2 for D (5 bases). The germline V and J ends were trimmed by 1 base and 2 bases, with 6 bases remaining between them. This CDR3 is 13 amino acids long. Germline loops: CDR1 MGHRA, CDR2 YSYEKL.

This chain connects TRBV11-2 to TRBJ2-1; 9 positions match TRBD1. The germline gives CDR1 SGHAT, CDR2 FQNNGV. V was clipped by 5 bases and J by 8 bases; unmatched bases: 4. This CDR3 contains 13 residues. This CDR3 is CASSARTGDEQFF. CDR3 nucleotide sequence: TGTGCCAGCAGCGCCCGGACAGGGGATGAGCAGTTCTTC.

V is TRBV9 and J is TRBJ2-1, with D unclear. This CDR3 contains 12 residues. The germline CDR1 and CDR2 sequences are SGDLS and YYNGEE. V lost 4 bases, J lost 7 bases, and 9 bases lay in between. The CDR3 nucleotides read TGTGCCAGCAGCCTCTCTGGGAATGAGCAGTTCTTC. Protein product: CASSLSGNEQFF.

This sequence joins TRBV5-6 and TRBJ2-1; 9 bases line up with TRBD2. The CDR3 extends over 16 amino acids. The germline V gene has CDR1 SGHDT and CDR2 YYEEEE. V trimming: 0 bases; J trimming: 5 bases; junction bases outside the gene matches: 6. The CDR3 DNA reads TGTGCCAGCAGCTTGGTGCCTAGCGGGACCCACAATGAGCAGTTCTTC. Translating gives CASSLVPSGTHNEQFF. The entire variable domain, with the rest obtained from reference TRBV5-6 and TRBJ2-1, is as follows: DAGVTQSPTHLIKTRGQQVTLRCSPKSGHDTVSWYQQALGQGPQFIFQYYEEEERQRGNFPDRFSGHQFPNYSSELNVNALLLGDSALYLCASSLVPSGTHNEQFFGPGTRLTVL.

A few counts support this clone. The rearrangement uses TRBV19 and TRBJ2-2; 9 positions match TRBD1. The CDR3 sequence is 16 residues long. With 3 bases clipped from V and 5 bases from J, the junction kept 7 bases outside the gene matches. Germline V gene lookup returns CDR1 LNHDA and CDR2 SQIVND (reference sequence). CDR3 coding DNA: TGTGCCAGTAGTATCCCCGGGACAGGGTATACCGGGGAGCTGTTTTTT. As protein: CASSIPGTGYTGELFF.

The J gene is TRBJ2-5, the V gene TRBV10-2; D is possibly TRBD2 (6 bases). Germline assignment: CDR1 WSHSY and CDR2 SAAADI. The CDR3 sequence is 12 residues long. Trimming left V 4 bases short and J 5 bases short, with 8 bases between. The CDR3 sequence: CASSGGIETQYF. The CDR3 nucleotides read TGCGCCAGCAGTGGCGGGATCGAGACCCAGTACTTC.

The chain combines TRBV5-1 with TRBJ2-2; 7 positions agree with TRBD1. CDR1 is SGHRS and CDR2 is YFSETQ in the germline V gene. The CDR3 totals 11 residues. J gave up 15 bases and V 7 bases, and 9 bases lay outside the gene matches. In DNA, the CDR3 is TGCGCCAGCTCTGAGGGGGCCCCGTTGTTTTTT. It codes for CASSEGAPLFF.

This chain connects TRBV30 to TRBJ2-7; D gene uncertain. From germline, CDR1 is GTSNPN and CDR2 SVGIG (reference sequence). V shed 1 base and J shed 7 bases, with 5 bases lying between them. The CDR3 is 10 amino acids. CDR3 coding DNA: TGTGCCTGGAGTGGTAGGGAGCAGTACTTC. Translated: CAWSGREQYF.

This clone is a singleton in its sample. The chain is built from TRBV29-1 and TRBJ2-1; D remains unclear. CDR3 length equals 16 residues. Germline CDR1 SQVTM, CDR2 ANQGSEA. V lost 5 bases and J 1 base, leaving 18 bases between the germline ends. The CDR3 DNA reads as TGCAGCGTTTGTGGGAATCAATATCTTTCCTACAATGAGCAGTTCTTC. Translated, it gives CSVCGNQYLSYNEQFF.

This clone was seen only once. The V call is TRBV29-1, the J call TRBJ2-7; the match to TRBD2 covers 7 bases. The CDR3 has 16 residues. After removal of 4 bases from V and 3 bases from J, the junction contained 15 bases not matched to a gene. Per the germline V gene, CDR1 is SQVTM and CDR2 is ANQGSEA. The CDR3 loop reads CSVAASGIKSLYEQYF. In DNA form, the CDR3 reads TGCAGCGTTGCGGCGAGCGGGATCAAGTCCCTCTACGAGCAGTACTTC.

The V call is TRBV28, the J call TRBJ1-1, with D hard to call. Germline CDR1 and CDR2: MDHEN and SYDVKM. V lost 1 base and J lost 2, with 8 bases in between. CDR3 length: 14 residues. The CDR3 bases are TGTGCCAGCAGTTTATTAAGGGAAAACACTGAAGCTTTCTTT. It codes for CASSLLRENTEAFF. Drawing the rest from reference TRBV28 and TRBJ1-1, the complete variable domain is DVKVTQSSRYLVKRTGEKVFLECVQDMDHENMFWYRQDPGLGLRLIYFSYDVKMKEKGDIPEGYSVSREKKERFSLILESASTNQTSMYLCASSLLRENTEAFFGQGTRLTVV.

This chain connects TRBV2 to TRBJ2-7; no reliable D call. The V end lost 6 bases, the J end lost 5 bases, and 23 bases lay between the germline ends. The CDR3 loop spans 16 amino acids. CDR1 is SNHLY and CDR2 is FYNNEI in the germline V gene. CDR3: CASRGSQDGPEDEQYF. The DNA for the CDR3 is TGTGCCAGCAGGGGAAGTCAGGACGGTCCTGAAGACGAGCAGTACTTC.

The chain is built from TRBV2 and TRBJ2-3, with D perhaps matching TRBD2 (6 bases). CDR1 SNHLY and CDR2 FYNNEI come from the germline V gene. Between the trimmed V and J ends, which lost 2 bases and 2 bases, there was a span of 11 bases. The CDR3 length is 15 residues. CDR3 sequence (DNA): TGTGCCAGCAGTGAATGGAGGGGAGCCACAGATACGCAGTATTTT. Translation: CASSEWRGATDTQYF.

V and J are TRBV4-1 and TRBJ1-2; tentatively, D is TRBD1 (5 bases). Germline V lookup: CDR1 MGHRA, CDR2 YSYEKL. The CDR3 loop spans 14 amino acids. V was pared by 0 bases and J by 3 bases, with 8 bases between. The CDR3 reads CASSQDSGYYGYTF. DNA for the CDR3: TGCGCCAGCAGCCAAGATTCAGGGTACTATGGCTACACCTTC.

The V call is TRBV6-5, the J call TRBJ1-5; D is undetermined. Germline V lookup: CDR1 MNHEY, CDR2 SVGAGI. Trimming took 8 bases from V and 0 from J, leaving 8 bases between them. The CDR3 contains 13 residues. The CDR3 protein is CASGDGSNQPQHF. Here the CDR3 DNA reads TGTGCCAGCGGTGATGGTAGCAATCAGCCCCAGCATTTT.

The V call is TRBV12-2, the J call TRBJ2-7; no check of the table's D call, TRBD2, against the DNA was made. TRBV12-2 counts as a pseudogene. The CDR3 sequence is 17 residues long. DNA of the CDR3: TGTGCAAGTCGCTTTCGGGGGATAGCGACGTTGTCCTACGAGCAGTACTTC. This translates into CASRFRGIATLSYEQYF.

The chain recombines TRBV19 with TRBJ2-1, with 11 bases matching TRBD1. The germline V gene encodes CDR1 LNHDA and CDR2 SQIVND (reference sequence). Trimming took 10 bases from V and 6 from J; bases not matched to a gene: 20. The CDR3 contains 18 residues. CDR3 coding DNA: TGTGCCACCAACCCAGGGACAGGGGGACGTAATGGGGGCAATGAGCAGTTCTTC. Translating gives CATNPGTGGRNGGNEQFF.

The chain combines TRBV4-1 with TRBJ1-4, with TRBD1 matching over 8 bases. Unmatched junction bases numbered 8, after V lost 2 bases and J lost 3 bases. The CDR3 spans 17 residues. The germline gives CDR1 MGHRA, CDR2 YSYEKL. The CDR3 sequence is CASSQRKTGAPNEKLFF. DNA of the CDR3: TGCGCCAGCAGCCAAAGAAAGACAGGGGCGCCTAATGAAAAACTGTTTTTT.

This sequence joins TRBV5-1 and TRBJ2-1; 8 bases line up with TRBD1. This CDR3 has 13 amino acids. Germline CDR1 reads SGHRS; CDR2 reads YFSETQ. Germline trimming cut 2 bases from V and 9 bases from J; bases unmatched to any gene: 4. Here the CDR3 DNA reads TGCGCCAGCAGCTTTGGACAGGGCCGTGAGCAGTTCTTC. It specifies CASSFGQGREQFF.

The chain carries TRBV5-6 and TRBJ1-2; 8 bases map to TRBD1. V gave up 4 bases and J gave up 4 bases; unmatched junction bases: 9. Germline assignment: CDR1 SGHDT and CDR2 YYEEEE. The CDR3 totals 15 residues. The CDR3 loop reads CASSDGQGGIYGYTF. In DNA form, the CDR3 reads TGTGCCAGCAGCGATGGACAGGGAGGGATCTATGGCTACACCTTC.

V is TRBV15 and J is TRBJ1-3; no clear D gene. Germline assignment: CDR1 LNHNV and CDR2 YYDKDF (reference sequence). This CDR3 comprises 12 residues. Trimming shortened V by 5 bases and J by 4 bases, and 6 bases separated the two germline ends. The CDR3 region is CATSGEGNTIYF. In DNA form, the CDR3 reads TGTGCCACCAGCGGGGAAGGAAACACCATATATTTT.